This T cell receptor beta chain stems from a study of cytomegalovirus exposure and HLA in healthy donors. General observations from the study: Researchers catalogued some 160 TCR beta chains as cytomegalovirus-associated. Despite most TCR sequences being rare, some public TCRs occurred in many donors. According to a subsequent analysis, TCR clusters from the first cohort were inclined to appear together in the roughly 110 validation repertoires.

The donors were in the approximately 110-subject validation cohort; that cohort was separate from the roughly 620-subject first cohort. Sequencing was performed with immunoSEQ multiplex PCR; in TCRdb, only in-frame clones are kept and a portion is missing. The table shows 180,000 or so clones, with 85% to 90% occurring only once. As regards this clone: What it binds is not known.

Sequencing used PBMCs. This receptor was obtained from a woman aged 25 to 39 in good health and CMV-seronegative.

In DNA, the CDR3 is TGTGCCAGCAGCCGGGACAGGGGGCTGACTGAAGCTTTCTTT. Translated, it gives CASSRDRGLTEAFF. The chain employs TRBV27 and TRBJ1-1; 12 bases line up with TRBD1. J was trimmed by 5 bases and V by 6 bases; bases with no gene match: 4. CDR1 and CDR2 (germline): MNHEY, SMNVEV (reference sequence). The CDR3 extends over 14 amino acids.